These T cell receptor beta chains were read from a single sample in a study of early T cells in non-severe SARS-CoV-2 infection. TCRdb itself ran the 5' RACE reads through MiXCR, one entry per CDR3 protein. Among fewer than 100,000 distinct CDR3 sequences listed, over 9.5% were seen once. Specimen: whole blood. The receptor set was obtained from an adult who was a healthcare worker with PCR-confirmed SARS-CoV-2 infection or an uninfected control (not recorded which). Each CDR3 is given with its conserved first and last residue.

v_call,cdr3_aa
TRBV20-1,CSARDSEFSYNEQFF
TRBV10-2,CASSGTGPETQYF
TRBV24-1,CATSGARSSYNEQFF
TRBV6-1,CASSESQSYEQYF
TRBV28,CASRGGGISTGELFF
TRBV5-1,CASSSGLAGPLNEQFF
TRBV18,CASSPSRTVDTEAFF
TRBV28,CATRRDAGAGELFF
TRBV5-1,CASRERGGYNEQFF
TRBV27,CASSFRVGTDTQYF
TRBV4-2,CASSQEGSGSQETQYF
TRBV3-1,CASSQGSLQYF
TRBV5-1,CASSQGQGLSYEQYF
TRBV20-1,CSARGAGRPVHEQYF
TRBV5-1,CASSFGLQETQYF
TRBV19,CASSKGTTSYEQYF
TRBV5-1,CASSLNGYGEQFF
TRBV18,CASSPSSGRAQDEQYF
TRBV27,CASQSQAIRYF
TRBV28,CASSRGQTNQETQYF
TRBV7-9,CASTPPQGGEKLFF
TRBV5-1,CASSFETGTEAFF
TRBV28,CASSLFTSGSNEQFF
TRBV3-1,CASSQTLSSGSYNEQFF
TRBV7-9,CASSPRGDPSSKQFF
TRBV7-9,CASSPPPGLFGDEQYF
TRBV7-2,CASSWAGTEAFF
TRBV7-9,CASSLGQPRHNSPLHF
TRBV20-1,CSPMTGAYTDTQYF
TRBV5-1,CASSLDPGASGLREQFF
TRBV20-1,CSAMTSGNFNEQFF
TRBV6-4,CASSDKENTEAFF
TRBV29-1,CSLSGVGMDTQYF
TRBV7-3,CASSQGTSGYNEQFF
TRBV7-6,CASQREPGYNEQFF
TRBV7-2,CASSLRPYNEQFF
TRBV25-1,CASSASWSNEQFF
TRBV24-1,CATSDYRQQETQYF
TRBV18,CASSPRSGTFSYEQYF
TRBV9,CASSVATTAVYNEQFF
TRBV30,CALREGLGEQFF
TRBV2,CASKGLPETQYF
TRBV9,CASSVEGSGRVETQYF
TRBV5-5,CASSPGPLDTDTQYF
TRBV29-1,CSVEGRQSQETQYF
TRBV20-1,CSARDRGQYRATEAFF
TRBV7-9,CASSTGYGYTF
TRBV18,CASSPGLAGTRSYNEQFF
TRBV5-1,CASSLNRGQPQHF
TRBV30,CAWPRTSGTNTGELFF
TRBV29-1,CSVAGGDRGLQETQYF
TRBV5-6,CASSFGQGGEQYF
TRBV7-9,CASSLTGNTGELFF
TRBV28,CASSLVGDGGGEAFF
TRBV5-5,CASSFGRGGEKLFF
TRBV3-2,CASSQGLAGGYTDTQYF
TRBV7-3,CAGSLTAGGGGSTDTQYF
TRBV20-1,CSARPAGSDFSYEQYF